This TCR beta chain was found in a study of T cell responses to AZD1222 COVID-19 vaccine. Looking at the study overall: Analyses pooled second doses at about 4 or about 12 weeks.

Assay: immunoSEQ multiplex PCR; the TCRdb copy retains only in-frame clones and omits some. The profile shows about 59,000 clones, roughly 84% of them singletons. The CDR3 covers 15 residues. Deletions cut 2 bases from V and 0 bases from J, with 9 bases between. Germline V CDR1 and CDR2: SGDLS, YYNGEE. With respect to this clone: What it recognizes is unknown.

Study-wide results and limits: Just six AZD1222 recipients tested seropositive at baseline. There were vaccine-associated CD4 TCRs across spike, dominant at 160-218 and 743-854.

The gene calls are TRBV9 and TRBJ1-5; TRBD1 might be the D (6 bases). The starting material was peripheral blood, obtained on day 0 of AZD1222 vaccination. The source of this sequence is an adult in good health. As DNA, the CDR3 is TGTGCCAGCAGCGTGAACAGGGATAGCAATCAGCCCCAGCATTTT. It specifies CASSVNRDSNQPQHF.